Listed below are T cell receptor beta chains from one sample, sequenced in a study of blood T cell repertoires in COVID-19. The data were produced by immunoSEQ multiplex PCR, yet TCRdb's version contains in-frame clones alone and is incomplete. The profile shows under 200,000 clones, approximately 90% of them singletons. Sequencing was carried out using peripheral blood. These receptors were taken from a man aged 50-59 years who had recovered from COVID-19. Each CDR3 is given with its conserved first and last residue. Fields, in order: D gene, clone size, V gene, J gene, CDR3 length, CDR3 protein, CDR3 DNA. A D gene is named only where the DNA matches it firmly. Some rows have no size entry. The others give once, few or many, or a class for an expanded clone.

d_gene: TRBD1; abundance: NA; v_gene: TRBV9; j_gene: TRBJ1-2; len: 15; CDR3aa: CASSPGQGAGYGYTF; CDR3nt: TGTGCCAGCAGCCCCGGACAGGGGGCTGGGTATGGCTACACCTTC
d_gene: NA; abundance: NA; v_gene: TRBV4-3; j_gene: TRBJ1-1; len: 13; CDR3aa: CASSQSRGTEAFF; CDR3nt: TGCGCCAGCAGCCAATCCAGGGGAACTGAAGCTTTCTTT
d_gene: TRBD1; abundance: once; v_gene: TRBV4-3; j_gene: TRBJ2-7; len: 15; CDR3aa: CASSPVGTGLNEQYF; CDR3nt: TGCGCCAGCAGCCCAGTGGGGACAGGGTTGAACGAGCAGTACTTC
d_gene: TRBD2; abundance: NA; v_gene: TRBV9; j_gene: TRBJ2-7; len: 14; CDR3aa: CASSSQTSGNEQYF; CDR3nt: TGTGCCAGCAGCTCGCAGACTAGCGGGAACGAGCAGTACTTC
d_gene: TRBD1; abundance: NA; v_gene: TRBV27; j_gene: TRBJ2-3; len: 14; CDR3aa: CASSDRGLTDTQYF; CDR3nt: TGTGCCAGCAGTGACAGGGGGCTCACAGATACGCAGTATTTT
d_gene: TRBD1; abundance: NA; v_gene: TRBV28; j_gene: TRBJ2-7; len: 16; CDR3aa: CASSSLGQGIGYEQCF; CDR3nt: TGTGCCAGCAGTTCCCTGGGACAGGGGATCGGCTACGAGCAGTGCTTC
d_gene: NA; abundance: NA; v_gene: TRBV10-1; j_gene: TRBJ2-7; len: 15; CDR3aa: CASSESGQVDHEQYF; CDR3nt: TGCGCCAGCAGTGAGTCGGGTCAGGTAGATCACGAGCAGTACTTC
d_gene: NA; abundance: NA; v_gene: TRBV3-1/TRBV3-2; j_gene: TRBJ1-2; len: 14; CDR3aa: CASSQQGGYNGYTF; CDR3nt: TGTGCCAGCAGCCAACAAGGGGGATATAATGGCTACACCTTC
d_gene: NA; abundance: NA; v_gene: TRBV19; j_gene: TRBJ1-5; len: 15; CDR3aa: CASSIKEGLSQPQHF; CDR3nt: TGTGCCAGTAGTATCAAGGAGGGGTTGAGCCAGCCCCAGCATTTT
d_gene: NA; abundance: NA; v_gene: TRBV5-1; j_gene: TRBJ1-3; len: 16; CDR3aa: CASSPSGSLSGNTIYF; CDR3nt: TGCGCCAGCAGCCCCTCTGGGAGTCTCTCTGGAAACACCATATATTTT
d_gene: NA; abundance: NA; v_gene: TRBV27; j_gene: TRBJ2-7; len: 14; CDR3aa: CASSLGQGSYEQYF; CDR3nt: TGTGCCAGCAGTTTAGGGCAGGGGTCCTACGAGCAGTACTTC
d_gene: TRBD2; abundance: NA; v_gene: TRBV4-3; j_gene: TRBJ2-1; len: 19; CDR3aa: CASSQDLAGGPLSYNEQFF; CDR3nt: TGCGCCAGCAGCCAAGATCTAGCGGGGGGGCCGCTCTCCTACAATGAGCAGTTCTTC
d_gene: NA; abundance: NA; v_gene: TRBV19; j_gene: TRBJ2-1; len: 14; CDR3aa: CASSSGSGYNEQFF; CDR3nt: TGTGCCAGTAGTAGCGGTTCTGGCTACAATGAGCAGTTCTTC
d_gene: NA; abundance: NA; v_gene: TRBV5-1; j_gene: TRBJ1-2; len: 14; CDR3aa: CASSLGGDPLDYTF; CDR3nt: TGCGCCAGCAGCTTGGGGGGCGATCCTTTAGACTACACCTTC
d_gene: TRBD1; abundance: NA; v_gene: TRBV2; j_gene: TRBJ2-7; len: 15; CDR3aa: CASSPPGQGRYEQYF; CDR3nt: TGTGCCAGCAGCCCTCCGGGACAGGGTCGGTACGAGCAGTACTTC
d_gene: NA; abundance: NA; v_gene: TRBV9; j_gene: TRBJ2-5; len: 14; CDR3aa: CASSVGTREETQYF; CDR3nt: TGTGCCAGCAGCGTAGGTACCCGGGAAGAGACCCAGTACTTC
d_gene: TRBD1; abundance: NA; v_gene: TRBV6-5; j_gene: TRBJ1-2; len: 14; CDR3aa: CASSRDRVSYGYTF; CDR3nt: TGTGCCAGCAGTCGAGACAGGGTCAGCTATGGCTACACCTTC
d_gene: TRBD2; abundance: once; v_gene: TRBV5-1; j_gene: TRBJ2-5; len: 18; CDR3aa: CASSLLAASGLLQETQYF; CDR3nt: TGCGCCAGCAGCTTGTTAGCGGCTAGCGGCTTACTACAAGAGACCCAGTACTTC
d_gene: TRBD1; abundance: NA; v_gene: TRBV19; j_gene: TRBJ1-4; len: 13; CDR3aa: CASRDRGNEKLFF; CDR3nt: TGTGCCAGTAGGGACAGGGGGAATGAAAAACTGTTTTTT
d_gene: NA; abundance: NA; v_gene: TRBV5-1; j_gene: TRBJ1-5; len: 15; CDR3aa: CASSLTTGGIQPQHF; CDR3nt: TGCGCCAGCAGCCTTACGACGGGGGGGATCCAGCCCCAGCATTTT
d_gene: TRBD2; abundance: NA; v_gene: TRBV5-1; j_gene: TRBJ2-3; len: 15; CDR3aa: CASSPAGGPSDTQYF; CDR3nt: TGCGCCAGCAGCCCGGCGGGGGGGCCATCAGATACGCAGTATTTT
d_gene: NA; abundance: NA; v_gene: TRBV29-1; j_gene: TRBJ2-3; len: 12; CDR3aa: CSVEDRQLTQYF; CDR3nt: TGCAGCGTTGAAGACCGACAGCTTACGCAGTATTTT
d_gene: NA; abundance: NA; v_gene: TRBV7-2; j_gene: TRBJ2-7; len: 12; CDR3aa: CASSRTSGEQYF; CDR3nt: TGTGCCAGCAGCCGAACCTCAGGCGAGCAGTACTTC
d_gene: NA; abundance: NA; v_gene: TRBV7-9; j_gene: TRBJ1-4; len: 15; CDR3aa: CASSLGTGIIEKLFF; CDR3nt: TGTGCCAGCAGCTTGGGAACAGGGATTATTGAAAAACTGTTTTTT
d_gene: NA; abundance: NA; v_gene: TRBV7-2; j_gene: TRBJ2-2; len: 14; CDR3aa: CASSFRQGAGELFF; CDR3nt: TGTGCCAGCAGCTTTCGGCAGGGCGCCGGGGAGCTGTTTTTT
d_gene: TRBD1; abundance: NA; v_gene: TRBV6-5; j_gene: TRBJ2-7; len: 15; CDR3aa: CASSPDRERSYEQYF; CDR3nt: TGTGCCAGCAGTCCCGACAGGGAACGCTCCTACGAGCAGTACTTC
d_gene: TRBD2; abundance: NA; v_gene: TRBV5-1; j_gene: TRBJ2-1; len: 19; CDR3aa: CASSSKGLAGAPSYNEQFF; CDR3nt: TGCGCCAGCAGCTCCAAGGGACTAGCGGGAGCCCCATCCTACAATGAGCAGTTCTTC
d_gene: TRBD1; abundance: NA; v_gene: TRBV5-1; j_gene: TRBJ1-2; len: 14; CDR3aa: CASGGQGGTDGYTF; CDR3nt: TGCGCCAGCGGTGGACAGGGGGGAACGGATGGCTACACCTTC
d_gene: TRBD2; abundance: few; v_gene: TRBV7-2; j_gene: TRBJ2-1; len: 18; CDR3aa: CASSPVASGGGGRNEQFF; CDR3nt: TGTGCCAGCAGCCCGGTGGCTAGCGGGGGGGGAGGAAGGAATGAGCAGTTCTTC
d_gene: NA; abundance: few; v_gene: TRBV30; j_gene: TRBJ1-5; len: 12; CDR3aa: CAWETGNQPQHF; CDR3nt: TGTGCCTGGGAAACAGGGAACCAGCCCCAGCATTTT